The source of this TCR beta chain is a study of T cell clonotyping in hematopoietic cell transplantation. Across the whole study: Recipient samples before transplant were obtained post-cytoreduction. General observations from the study: After transplant, recipient diversity fell while pathologically expanded clonotypes grew through day 180.

Clones were read by immunoSEQ multiplex PCR, and TCRdb kept only the in-frame ones, dropping some. The sample carries tens of thousands of clones, roughly 85% recorded once. This sample's time point: recipient sample about 28 days before transplant, after cytoreduction. Details on this clone: The antigen remains undetermined.

Trimming took off 4 bases at V and 6 bases at J, with 7 bases between the two ends. This CDR3 comprises 11 residues. Germline lookup yields CDR1 SGHAT and CDR2 FQNNGV. The chain carries TRBV11-2 and TRBJ2-7; the D is unclear. The sample here was peripheral blood mononuclear cells, taken before stem cell transplant. The TCR sequence derives from a man in his 60s with acute myeloid leukemia. Some clones in this sample may be carry-over from other donors' samples. CDR3 sequence: CASSWFGEQYF. In nucleotides, the CDR3 is TGTGCCAGCAGCTGGTTTGGCGAGCAGTACTTC.